This paragraph covers one T cell receptor (beta chain) sequence. Its specificity is unknown. The data belong to a study of T-cell reconstitution after alpha-beta-depleted transplantation in children. Unique molecular identifiers tagged the TCRbeta library. TCRdb itself ran the PCR reads through MiXCR, one entry per CDR3 protein. The sample contains a few hundred thousand distinct CDR3 sequences, roughly 30% of which appear only once. Points from the study as a whole: TCRbeta diversity was high at day 60 in some patients (a result of surviving recipient T cells and thymic progenitors). Diversity and T-cell counts at one year after transplant derived mostly from new T cells. Roughly two months post-transplant, alpha-beta T cells reportedly originated from several hundred graft clones that had expanded.

The receptor was isolated from a boy less than two years old with Wiskott-Aldrich syndrome, due to receive a stem cell transplant. This specimen consisted of PBMCs, obtained before TCRalphabeta/CD19-depleted stem cell transplant.

The CDR3 reads CAGGRVLNTEAFF. CDR3 DNA: TGTGCCGGGGGCCGGGTTCTGAACACTGAAGCTTTCTTT. J is TRBJ1-1 and V is TRBV6-1; tentatively, D is TRBD1 (6 bases). Trimming took off 11 bases at V and 0 bases at J, with 13 bases between the two ends. Per the germline V gene, CDR1 is MNHNS and CDR2 is SASEGT. The CDR3 covers 13 residues.